This T cell receptor beta chain was identified in a study of T cells of healthy individuals. This clonotype has a count of ten or more. TCRdb independently ran MiXCR on the 5' RACE reads; one entry per CDR3 protein. The sample has 50,000 to 55,000 distinct CDR3 sequences, 14% to 15% seen once. V dropped 0 bases and J dropped 4 bases, with 4 bases sitting between them. This CDR3 is 12 amino acids long. Germline V lookup: CDR1 SGHTA, CDR2 FQGNSA. The receptor's source is a human donor in good health. The chain couples TRBV7-2 to TRBJ2-7; D is undetermined. CDR3 protein: CASSLAVYEQYF. The CDR3 bases are TGTGCCAGCAGCTTAGCGGTTTACGAGCAGTACTTC.